A selection of T cell receptor beta chains follows, all from one sample in a study of blood T cell repertoires in COVID-19. TCRdb's copy holds only in-frame clones and misses some; the assay was immunoSEQ multiplex PCR. The sample lists 150,000 to 200,000 clones, about 83% occurring once. Sample: peripheral blood. The origin of the receptors is a woman at least 80 years old with acute or convalescent COVID-19. Each CDR3 is given without its conserved first and last residue. Each record gives: J gene, D gene, V gene, CDR3 protein. A D gene is named only where the DNA matches it firmly.

TRBJ1-6 | TRBD1 | TRBV6-5 | ASSYSFNRGDSPLH
TRBJ2-1 | TRBD2 | TRBV2 | ASRDSLGLAAYNEQF
TRBJ1-2 | . | TRBV28 | ASSSVVVGYT
TRBJ1-3 | TRBD1 | TRBV3-1/TRBV3-2 | ASSRGQGLGNTIY
TRBJ2-7 | TRBD1 | TRBV28 | ASGAGDSSYEQY
TRBJ1-5 | TRBD1 | TRBV19 | ASRNRGPGEPQH
TRBJ2-3 | TRBD1 | TRBV5-1 | ASSSGGPDTQY
TRBJ1-1 | TRBD1 | TRBV9 | ASSVDGTAREAF
TRBJ1-5 | . | TRBV30 | AWSRKGEQPQH
TRBJ2-5 | TRBD1 | TRBV12-5 | ASAIGTVTRGYQETQY